The T cell receptor (beta chain) described here comes from a study of T cell changes during pregnancy in multiple sclerosis. The table came from immunoSEQ multiplex PCR; TCRdb's copy has only in-frame clones and leaves some out. In the table there are some 60,000 clones, about 90% of which are singletons. Germline assignment: CDR1 MNHNY and CDR2 SVGAGI (reference sequence). The CDR3 consists of 14 residues. V was shortened by 6 bases and J by 2 bases, with 11 bases between the two germline ends. This TCR was sampled from a female donor with multiple sclerosis, enrolled in a pregnancy study. Material: CD4+ T cells from peripheral blood mononuclear cells, obtained in the first trimester of pregnancy. The V gene is TRBV6-6, the J gene TRBJ1-5, with D possibly matching TRBD1 (5 bases). The CDR3 DNA reads as TGTGCCAGCAGACAGGAGTTGGGCAATCAGCCCCAGCATTTT. It yields the protein CASRQELGNQPQHF.